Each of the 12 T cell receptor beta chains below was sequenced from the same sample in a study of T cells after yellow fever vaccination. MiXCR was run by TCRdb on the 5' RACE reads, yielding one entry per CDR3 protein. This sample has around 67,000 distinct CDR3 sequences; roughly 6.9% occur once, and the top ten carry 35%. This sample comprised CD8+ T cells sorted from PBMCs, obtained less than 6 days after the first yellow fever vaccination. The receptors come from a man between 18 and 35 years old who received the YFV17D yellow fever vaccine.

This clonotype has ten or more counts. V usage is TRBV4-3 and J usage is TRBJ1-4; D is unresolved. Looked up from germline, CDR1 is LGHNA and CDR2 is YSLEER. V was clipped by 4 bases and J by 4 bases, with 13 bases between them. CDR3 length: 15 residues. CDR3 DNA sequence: TGCGCCAGCAGCCCCAACCTAGGCCTTAATGAAAAACTGTTTTTT. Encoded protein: CASSPNLGLNEKLFF.

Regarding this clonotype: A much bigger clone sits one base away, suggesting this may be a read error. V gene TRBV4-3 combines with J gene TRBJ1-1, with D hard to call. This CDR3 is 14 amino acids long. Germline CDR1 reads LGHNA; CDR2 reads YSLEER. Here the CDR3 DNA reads TGCACCAGCACACCGTCTCCCGGGAACACTGAAGCTTTCTTT. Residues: CTSTPSPGNTEAFF.

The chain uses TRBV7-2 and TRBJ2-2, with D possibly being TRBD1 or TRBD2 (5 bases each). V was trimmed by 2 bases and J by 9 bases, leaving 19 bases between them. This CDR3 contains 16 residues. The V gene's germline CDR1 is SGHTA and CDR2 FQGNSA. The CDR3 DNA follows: TGTGCCAGCAGCTTAAGCCAGGGAGAAAGCTACAGGGAGCTGTTTTTT. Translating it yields CASSLSQGESYRELFF.

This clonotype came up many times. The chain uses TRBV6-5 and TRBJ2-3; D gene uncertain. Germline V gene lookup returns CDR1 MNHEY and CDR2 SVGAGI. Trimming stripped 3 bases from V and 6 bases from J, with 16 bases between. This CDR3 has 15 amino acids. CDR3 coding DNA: TGTGCCAGCAGTTATAGCAAACCGTCGAGTGATACGCAGTATTTT. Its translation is CASSYSKPSSDTQYF.

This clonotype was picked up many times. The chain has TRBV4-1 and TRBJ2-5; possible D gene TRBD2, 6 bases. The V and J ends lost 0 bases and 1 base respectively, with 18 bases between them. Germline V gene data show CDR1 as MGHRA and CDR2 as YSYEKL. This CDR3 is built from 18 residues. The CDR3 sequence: CASSQDLFPRGRQETQYF. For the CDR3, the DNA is TGCGCCAGCAGCCAAGATCTGTTCCCGCGGGGACGCCAAGAGACCCAGTACTTC.

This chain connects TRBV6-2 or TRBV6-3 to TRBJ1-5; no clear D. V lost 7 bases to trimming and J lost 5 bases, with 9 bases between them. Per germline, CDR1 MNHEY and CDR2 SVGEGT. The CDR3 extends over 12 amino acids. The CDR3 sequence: CASNVRYQPQHF. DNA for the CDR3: TGTGCCAGCAACGTAAGATATCAGCCCCAGCATTTT.

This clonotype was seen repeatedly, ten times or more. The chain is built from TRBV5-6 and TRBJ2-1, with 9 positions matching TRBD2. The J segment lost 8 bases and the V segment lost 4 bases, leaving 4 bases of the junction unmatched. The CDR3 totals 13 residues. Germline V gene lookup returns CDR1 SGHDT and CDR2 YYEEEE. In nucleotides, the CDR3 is TGTGCCAGCAGCACGGGACTAGCATATGAGCAGTTCTTC. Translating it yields CASSTGLAYEQFF.

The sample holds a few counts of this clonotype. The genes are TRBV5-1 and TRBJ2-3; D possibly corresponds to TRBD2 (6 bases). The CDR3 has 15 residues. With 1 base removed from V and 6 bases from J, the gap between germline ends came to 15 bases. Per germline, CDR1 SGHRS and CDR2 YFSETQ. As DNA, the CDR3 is TGCGCCAGCAGCTTGACCCGGGGACTTGGGGATACGCAGTATTTT. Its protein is CASSLTRGLGDTQYF.

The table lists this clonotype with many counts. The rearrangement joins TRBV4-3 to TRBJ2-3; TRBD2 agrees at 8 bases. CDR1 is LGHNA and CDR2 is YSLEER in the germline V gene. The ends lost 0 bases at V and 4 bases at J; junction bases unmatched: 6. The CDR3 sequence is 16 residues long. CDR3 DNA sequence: TGCGCCAGCAGCCAAGACGGGGGGGGCCGCGCAGATACGCAGTATTTT. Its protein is CASSQDGGGRADTQYF.

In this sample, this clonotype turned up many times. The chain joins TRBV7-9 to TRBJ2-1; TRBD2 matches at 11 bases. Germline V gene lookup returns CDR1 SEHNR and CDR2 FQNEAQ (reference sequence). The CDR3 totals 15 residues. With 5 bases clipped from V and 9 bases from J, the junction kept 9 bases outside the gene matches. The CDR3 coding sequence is TGTGCCAGCAGCCTTACTAGCGGGGGACACGGTGAGCAGTTCTTC. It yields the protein CASSLTSGGHGEQFF.

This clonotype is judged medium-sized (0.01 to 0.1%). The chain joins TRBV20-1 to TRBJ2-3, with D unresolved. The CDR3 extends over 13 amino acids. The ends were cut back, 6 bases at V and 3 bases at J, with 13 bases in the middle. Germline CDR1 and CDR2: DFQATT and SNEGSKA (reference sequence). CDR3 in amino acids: CSADERGTDTQYF. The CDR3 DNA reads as TGCAGTGCCGACGAACGAGGAACAGATACGCAGTATTTT.

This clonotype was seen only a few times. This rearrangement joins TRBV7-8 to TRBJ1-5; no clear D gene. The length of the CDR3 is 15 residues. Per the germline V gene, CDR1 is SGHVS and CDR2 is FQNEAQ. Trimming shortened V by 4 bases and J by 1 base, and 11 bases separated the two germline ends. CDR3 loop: CASSSKESSNQPQHF. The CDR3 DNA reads TGTGCCAGCAGCTCGAAGGAGTCGAGCAATCAGCCCCAGCATTTT.